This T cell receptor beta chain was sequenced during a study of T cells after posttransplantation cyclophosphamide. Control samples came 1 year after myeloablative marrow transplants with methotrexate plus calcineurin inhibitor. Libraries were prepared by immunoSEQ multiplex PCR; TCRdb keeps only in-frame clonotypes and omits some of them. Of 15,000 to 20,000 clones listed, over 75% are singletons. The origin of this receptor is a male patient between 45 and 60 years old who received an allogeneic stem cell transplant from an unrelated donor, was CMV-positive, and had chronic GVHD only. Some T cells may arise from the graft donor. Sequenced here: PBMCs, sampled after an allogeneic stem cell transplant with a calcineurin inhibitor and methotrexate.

DNA for the CDR3: TGTGCCAGTAGTATAGGGTCCAGGGGGAACACTGAAGCTTTCTTT. It codes for CASSIGSRGNTEAFF. The chain links TRBV19 to TRBJ1-1, with TRBD1 as a possible D gene (6 bases). Trimming shortened V by 1 base and J by 1 base, and 10 bases separated the two germline ends. The CDR3 has 15 residues. Germline V gene sequence: CDR1 LNHDA, CDR2 SQIVND (reference sequence). Based on the CDR3 plus reference TRBV19 and TRBJ1-1, the full variable domain is DGGITQSPKYLFRKEGQNVTLSCEQNLNHDAMYWYRQDPGQGLRLIYYSQIVNDFQKGDIAEGYSVSREKKESFPLTVTSAQKNPTAFYLCASSIGSRGNTEAFFGQGTRLTVV.